The following is a T cell receptor (beta chain) sequence with its context. What it binds is unknown. Ophthalmopathy cases scored 3 or more on the Clinical Activity Score and 4 or more on NOSPECS grade, with duration below 3 months. An approximately 10 ml volume of fresh peripheral blood provided the PBMCs. Per the germline V gene, CDR1 is GTSNPN and CDR2 is SVGIG (reference sequence). V lost 5 bases, J lost 2 bases, and 3 bases lay in between. The CDR3 contains 10 residues. This entry belongs to a study of T cells in Graves' hyperthyroidism and ophthalmopathy. Study-wide points: Among clonotypes expanded in thyroid above 0.001, most were also found in blood.

Amplified TCR beta CDR3 regions came from RNA transcripts. HTBI primers were employed in a first-round RT-PCR of the TCR CDR3. TCRdb fed the multiplex PCR reads into MiXCR, producing one record per CDR3 protein. The sample has roughly 500,000 distinct CDR3 sequences, around a quarter seen once; the top ten hold 10% to 12%. The sequencing input was blood. The receptor comes from a woman between 25 and 40 years old with Graves' ophthalmopathy. The chain employs TRBV30 and TRBJ1-2; D unclear. The CDR3 reads CAWANYGYTF. The CDR3 nucleotides are TGTGCCTGGGCCAACTATGGCTACACCTTC.